One sample yielded the 11 T cell receptor beta chains listed below, sequenced in a study of cytomegalovirus exposure and HLA in healthy donors. The PCR made use of 60 Vbeta and 13 Jbeta primers. The method was immunoSEQ multiplex PCR; TCRdb's version includes in-frame clones alone and lacks a portion of them. Among more than 90,000 clones listed, roughly 80% were seen once. Sequenced sample: PBMCs. The receptors come from a man aged 25-40 years in good health and CMV-seropositive.

In its sample, this clone was seen once. This rearrangement joins TRBV7-9 to TRBJ2-5; tentatively, D is TRBD1 (7 bases). V lost 4 bases and J lost 3, with 15 bases in between. The CDR3 consists of 15 residues. Germline CDR1 reads SEHNR; CDR2 reads FQNEAQ (reference sequence). The CDR3 bases are TGTGCCAGCAGCTCCTCAACAGGGGAGGAAGAGACCCAGTACTTC. Translating gives CASSSSTGEEETQYF.

The rearrangement links TRBV6-5 to TRBJ2-5; the D gene is possibly TRBD1 (5 bases). Deletions cut 4 bases from V and 5 bases from J, with 14 bases between. In germline, CDR1 is MNHEY, CDR2 SVGAGI. The CDR3 loop spans 14 amino acids. Written as DNA, the CDR3 is TGTGCCAGCAGTTCAGACAGCCCCCGGGAGACCCAGTACTTC. This translates into CASSSDSPRETQYF.

The chain uses TRBV10-1 and TRBJ2-5, with D perhaps matching TRBD2 (6 bases). V lost 0 bases, J lost 2 bases, and 16 bases lay in between. This CDR3 comprises 17 residues. Germline V gene sequence: CDR1 WNHNN, CDR2 SYGVQD (reference sequence). CDR3: CASSESTAPRGQETQYF. As DNA, the CDR3 is TGCGCCAGCAGTGAGTCGACAGCCCCTCGGGGGCAAGAGACCCAGTACTTC.

The chain uses TRBV5-4 and TRBJ2-2; 14 positions agree with TRBD2. The germline V gene encodes CDR1 SGHNT and CDR2 YYREEE (reference sequence). With 5 bases clipped from V and 2 bases from J, the junction kept 5 bases outside the gene matches. The length of the CDR3 is 17 residues. The CDR3 spells CASRPGLAGGNTGELFF. Written as DNA, the CDR3 is TGTGCCAGCAGACCCGGACTAGCGGGGGGTAACACCGGGGAGCTGTTTTTT.

The V and J genes are TRBV7-2 and TRBJ2-3, with 7 nucleotides matching TRBD2. Germline CDR1 SGHTA, CDR2 FQGNSA. After removal of 3 bases from V and 3 bases from J, the junction contained 0 bases not matched to a gene. The CDR3 loop spans 13 amino acids. The CDR3 DNA sequence: TGTGCCAGCAGCTTGGGGGGGACAGATACGCAGTATTTT. As protein: CASSLGGTDTQYF. Looking up the rest from reference TRBV7-2 and TRBJ2-3 gives the full variable domain: GAGVSQSPSNKVTEKGKDVELRCDPISGHTALYWYRQSLGQGLEFLIYFQGNSAPDKSGLPSDRFSAERTGGSVSTLTIQRTQQEDSAVYLCASSLGGTDTQYFGPGTRLTVL.

The V and J genes are TRBV2 and TRBJ2-2; no reliable D call. This CDR3 spans 12 amino acids. Germline V CDR1 and CDR2: SNHLY, FYNNEI. Trimming stripped 5 bases from V and 1 base from J, with 2 bases between. The CDR3, as DNA: TGTGCCAGCAGTCAGAACACCGGGGAGCTGTTTTTT. Protein sequence: CASSQNTGELFF.

The chain combines TRBV23-1 with TRBJ2-7; 10 nucleotides agree with TRBD2. TRBV23-1 is known as an ORF, though its function is uncertain. V lost 0 bases and J lost 6; bases outside the gene matches: 11. The CDR3 is made up of 17 amino acids. CDR3 protein: CASSQSTSGIPTGEQYV. The CDR3 nucleotides read TGCGCCAGCAGTCAATCCACTAGCGGGATACCGACCGGCGAGCAGTACGTC.

About this clone: The junction does not match germline at one end; this may be a read error. The CDR3 sequence is CSSSDRATGF. CDR3 bases: TGTTCCAGCAGCGACAGGGCTACCGGCTTC. V and J are TRBV7-9 and TRBJ1-2; 7 nucleotides align to TRBD1. The CDR3 spans 10 residues. Germline V gene sequence: CDR1 SEHNR, CDR2 FQNEAQ (reference sequence).

V and J are TRBV11-3 and TRBJ2-3, with unresolved D. The CDR3 sequence is 14 residues long. V lost 4 bases and J 5 bases, leaving 13 bases between the germline ends. Per germline, CDR1 SGHNT and CDR2 YENEEA. The CDR3 nucleotides read TGTGCCAGCAGCTCCGAGGCGCTTGGAGATACGCAGTATTTT. Translation: CASSSEALGDTQYF.

The chain has TRBV6-1 and TRBJ1-5; D gene uncertain. The CDR3 contains 13 residues. Trimming removed 3 bases at V and 11 bases at J, with 14 bases between. CDR1 and CDR2 from the germline V gene are MNHNS and SASEGT. In DNA form, the CDR3 reads TGTGCCAGCAGTGAGGGTGGTGGTAGCACCCAGCATTTT. It is translated as CASSEGGGSTQHF.

The chain employs TRBV5-1 and TRBJ2-1; TRBD2 aligns across 8 bases. The length of the CDR3 is 15 residues. CDR1 and CDR2 (germline): SGHRS, YFSETQ. J was trimmed by 9 bases and V by 2 bases; bases with no gene match: 10. Here the CDR3 reads CASSLGGGLFGEQFF. In DNA form, the CDR3 reads TGCGCCAGCAGCTTAGGCGGGGGGCTTTTCGGTGAGCAGTTCTTC.